Only a few counts were recorded for the clone carrying this TCR beta chain. Then a second PCR, running about 7 to 11 cycles, was carried out with a sample-barcoded 5' primer and a J-beta primer mix. Via MiXCR, TCRdb re-called the 5' RACE reads, giving one row per CDR3 protein. Here the sample spans 1.2 million to 1.5 million distinct CDR3 sequences, approximately 40% being singletons. CDR3 length: 19 residues. Trimming pared 7 bases from V and 2 bases from J, leaving 28 bases between. The sample belongs to a study of blood T cells in healthy people across ages. The specimen sequenced was blood. The V call is TRBV12-3 or TRBV12-4, the J call TRBJ2-3, with a weak D call TRBD1 (6 bases). The source of this sequence is a woman under 30 in good health. CDR3 DNA: TGTGCCAGCACCGCCCGGCGAGAGACAGGAGCTTGGGCCACAGATACGCAGTATTTT. This sequence encodes CASTARRETGAWATDTQYF.